This entry lists 26 T cell receptor beta chains sequenced from one sample in a study of regulatory T cells in long-lasting Graves disease. Time point here: persistent/refractory GD, antithyroid drugs over 5 years with positive TRAb. With RNA extracted from PBMCs as input, the TCR library was made. Arm-PCR with iRepertoire HTBI primers amplified the CDR3 regions for these TCR beta libraries. In TCRdb, the multiplex PCR reads were re-called with MiXCR into one record per CDR3 protein. The data contain around 450,000 distinct CDR3 sequences, roughly 21% of them seen just once; the ten biggest clones take up roughly 7.7%. Sequencing used peripheral blood mononuclear cells (PBMCs), obtained when the disease was refractory, from a patient treated with antithyroid drugs. The receptors were sampled from a female donor with Graves disease.

Ten or more counts support this clonotype. The V call is TRBV11-2, the J call TRBJ1-2, with D tentatively TRBD1 (5 bases). Trimming took 1 base from V and 0 from J, leaving 18 bases between them. CDR1 and CDR2 (germline): SGHAT, FQNNGV. The CDR3 spans 18 residues. The CDR3 coding sequence is TGTGCCAGCAGCTTAGGCCGGGGCCTTCGACTAGCTAACTATGGCTACACCTTC. This gives the protein CASSLGRGLRLANYGYTF.

This chain uses TRBV7-8 with TRBJ2-1; D is perhaps TRBD2 (6 bases). CDR1 and CDR2 (germline): SGHVS, FQNEAQ. The CDR3 is 15 residues long. Deletions cut 1 base from V and 1 base from J, with 8 bases between. CDR3 loop: CASSLGRVSYNEQFF. DNA for the CDR3: TGTGCCAGCAGCTTAGGGAGGGTTTCCTACAATGAGCAGTTCTTC. The complete variable domain, with remaining parts taken from reference TRBV7-8 and TRBJ2-1, reads GAGVSQSPRYKVAKRGQDVALRCDPISGHVSLFWYQQALGQGPEFLTYFQNEAQLDKSGLPSDRFFAERPEGSVSTLKIQRTQQEDSAVYLCASSLGRVSYNEQFFGPGTRLTVL.

The chain recombines TRBV20-1 with TRBJ1-6; maybe TRBD1 (5 bases). The V end was cut by 0 bases, the J end by 6 bases, with 15 bases between. There are 16 residues in the CDR3. The germline gives CDR1 DFQATT, CDR2 SNEGSKA (reference sequence). CDR3 sequence (DNA): TGCAGTGCTAGAGATGGTCAGGGCTTAGGTAATTCACCCCTCCACTTT. This gives the protein CSARDGQGLGNSPLHF.

This clonotype was counted between two and nine times. The chain joins TRBV29-1 to TRBJ1-5; no clear D. The CDR3 length is 13 residues. Trimming left V 0 bases short and J 15 bases short, with 18 bases between. Germline V gene data show CDR1 as SQVTM and CDR2 as ANQGSEA. The CDR3 reads CSVEDENSLRRHF. CDR3 sequence (DNA): TGCAGCGTTGAAGACGAAAACAGCCTCAGACGGCATTTT.

This clonotype has ten or more counts. The V gene is TRBV11-2, the J gene TRBJ1-1; no firm D call. This CDR3 has 14 amino acids. The germline V and J ends were trimmed by 0 bases and 8 bases, with 13 bases remaining between them. Germline CDR1 is SGHAT and CDR2 is FQNNGV. The CDR3 loop reads CASSLDGGYPEAFF. The DNA of the CDR3 is TGTGCCAGCAGCTTAGACGGCGGATATCCCGAAGCTTTCTTT.

The rearrangement uses TRBV20-1 and TRBJ1-5; the D gene is possibly TRBD1 (5 bases). The CDR3 runs 14 residues. V lost 1 base and J 4 bases, leaving 11 bases between the germline ends. Germline CDR1 and CDR2: DFQATT and SNEGSKA (reference sequence). The CDR3 spells CSARVAGLNQPQHF. The CDR3 nucleotides are TGCAGTGCTAGAGTGGCAGGGCTAAATCAGCCCCAGCATTTT.

Notes on this clonotype: This may come from a read error, since a much larger clone is one base off. The chain is built from TRBV27 and TRBJ2-5, with 7 bases identical to TRBD1. The CDR3 spans 15 residues. Looked up from germline, CDR1 is MNHEY and CDR2 is SMNVEV (reference sequence). The CDR3 spells CASSSPGTDQEIQYF. The CDR3 nucleotides are TGTGCCAGCAGTTCCCCCGGGACAGATCAAGAGATCCAGTACTTC.

The rearrangement links TRBV19 to TRBJ1-4, with a weak D call TRBD1 (5 bases). This CDR3 is 14 amino acids long. Germline CDR1 LNHDA, CDR2 SQIVND (reference sequence). With 3 bases removed from V and 4 bases from J, the gap between germline ends came to 9 bases. CDR3 coding DNA: TGTGCCAGTAGTATTGGGGCCATTAATGAAAAACTGTTTTTT. Protein product: CASSIGAINEKLFF.

The chain employs TRBV9 and TRBJ2-3, with TRBD2 matching 9 bases. Germline lookup yields CDR1 SGDLS and CDR2 YYNGEE. This CDR3 spans 14 amino acids. Unmatched junction bases numbered 8, after V lost 6 bases and J lost 6 bases. The CDR3 region is CASTEGGRADTQYF. The CDR3 DNA sequence: TGTGCCAGCACCGAGGGCGGGAGGGCGGATACGCAGTATTTT. Based on the CDR3 plus reference TRBV9 and TRBJ2-3, the full variable domain is DSGVTQTPKHLITATGQRVTLRCSPRSGDLSVYWYQQSLDQGLQFLIQYYNGEERAKGNILERFSAQQFPDLHSELNLSSLELGDSALYFCASTEGGRADTQYFGPGTRLTVL.

V is TRBV9 and J is TRBJ1-6, with D unclear. Germline values: CDR1 SGDLS, CDR2 YYNGEE. CDR3 length: 15 amino acids. Trimming shortened V by 7 bases and J by 9 bases, and 20 bases separated the two germline ends. CDR3 sequence reads: CASAAERVQRSPLHF. DNA of the CDR3: TGTGCCAGCGCGGCGGAGAGGGTACAGCGTTCACCCCTCCACTTT.

For this clonotype: A much more abundant neighbour one base away suggests this may be a read error. The chain links TRBV12-3 or TRBV12-4 to TRBJ2-7; TRBD2 agrees at 8 bases. CDR3 size: 14 residues. As DNA, the CDR3 is TGTGCCAGCAGTATTCGGAGCGGGGGCAACGAGCAGTGCTTC. This encodes CASSIRSGGNEQCF.

The J gene is TRBJ2-5, the V gene TRBV30; the D gene is possibly TRBD1 (6 bases). The CDR3 consists of 13 residues. Germline CDR1 reads GTSNPN; CDR2 reads SVGIG (reference sequence). The ends were cut back, 2 bases at V and 0 bases at J, with 7 bases in the middle. CDR3: CAWSSGDQETQYF. Written as DNA, the CDR3 is TGTGCCTGGAGTTCAGGGGACCAAGAGACCCAGTACTTC. Combining the CDR3 with reference TRBV30 and TRBJ2-5 gives the whole variable domain SQTIHQWPATLVQPVGSPLSLECTVEGTSNPNLYWYRQAAGRGLQLLFYSVGIGQISSEVPQNLSASRPQDRQFILSSKKLLLSDSGFYLCAWSSGDQETQYFGPGTRLLVL.

This clonotype was seen more than once but under ten times. The genes are TRBV12-5 and TRBJ2-7; TRBD1 is a possible D gene (6 bases). CDR3 length: 12 amino acids. In germline, CDR1 is LGHNT, CDR2 FRNRAP. The V end was cut by 4 bases, the J end by 3 bases, with 7 bases between. As DNA, the CDR3 is TGTGCTAGTGGTTCGACAGGCTACGAGCAGTACTTC. Its protein product is CASGSTGYEQYF.

This rearrangement joins TRBV7-2 to TRBJ2-2; D not resolved. This CDR3 has 13 amino acids. V was shortened by 5 bases and J by 6 bases, with 10 bases between the two germline ends. Germline CDR1 is SGHTA and CDR2 is FQGNSA. CDR3 region: CASSDPGAGELFF. In DNA, the CDR3 is TGTGCCAGCAGCGACCCGGGTGCCGGGGAGCTGTTTTTT.

This chain joins TRBV12-3 or TRBV12-4 and TRBJ2-2; perhaps TRBD1 as D (5 bases). This CDR3 contains 14 residues. V lost 3 bases, J lost 4 bases, and 9 bases lay in between. In DNA, the CDR3 is TGTGCCAGCAGTTTCCAGGGAATCACCGGGGAGCTGTTTTTT. Translation gives CASSFQGITGELFF.

The table lists this clonotype with a few counts. The chain links TRBV27 to TRBJ1-2, with 9 bases matching TRBD1. The V segment lost 5 bases and the J segment 4 bases; nucleotides outside the gene matches: 8. The germline V gene has CDR1 MNHEY and CDR2 SMNVEV (reference sequence). The CDR3 totals 15 residues. This chain's CDR3 is CASSPWTGDGYGYTF. CDR3 nucleotides: TGTGCCAGCAGTCCCTGGACAGGGGATGGCTATGGCTACACCTTC.

The sample holds many counts of this clonotype. The chain combines TRBV7-2 with TRBJ2-5; D is ambiguous. There are 12 residues in the CDR3. The ends were cut back, 4 bases at V and 7 bases at J, with 10 bases in the middle. Germline CDR1 reads SGHTA; CDR2 reads FQGNSA. CDR3 DNA: TGTGCCAGCAGCTCAATCGGTAGGACCCAGTACTTC. Amino acid sequence: CASSSIGRTQYF.

This chain connects TRBV20-1 to TRBJ2-1; 11 bases are a match to TRBD2. Germline CDR1 DFQATT, CDR2 SNEGSKA (reference sequence). The V segment lost 4 bases and the J segment 2 bases; nucleotides outside the gene matches: 1. The CDR3 has 14 amino acids. This CDR3 is CSATLAGAYNEQFF. In DNA form, the CDR3 reads TGCAGTGCTACACTAGCGGGAGCCTACAATGAGCAGTTCTTC.

This clonotype came up many times. This chain uses TRBV27 with TRBJ1-2; 7 bases are a match to TRBD1. The CDR3 runs to 15 residues. Unmatched junction bases numbered 10, after V lost 6 bases and J lost 3 bases. In germline, CDR1 is MNHEY, CDR2 SMNVEV (reference sequence). The CDR3 sequence: CASSPGTATDYGYTF. The CDR3 DNA reads as TGTGCCAGCAGCCCCGGGACAGCCACCGACTATGGCTACACCTTC.

This chain's CDR3 is CASSPWARRHEQYF. The CDR3 nucleotides read TGTGCCAGCAGTCCTTGGGCCAGAAGGCACGAGCAGTACTTC. This rearrangement joins TRBV28 to TRBJ2-7; D remains ambiguous. Germline V gene data show CDR1 as MDHEN and CDR2 as SYDVKM. The length of the CDR3 is 14 residues. V was cut by 5 bases and J by 5 bases, with 16 bases left in between.

The chain uses TRBV24-1 and TRBJ1-2; TRBD1 matches at 9 bases. The V segment lost 4 bases and the J segment 1 base; nucleotides outside the gene matches: 3. This CDR3 has 15 residues. The germline gives CDR1 KGHDR, CDR2 SFDVKD. The CDR3 here is CATSDTGGNNYGYTF. The CDR3 nucleotides read TGTGCCACCAGTGACACAGGGGGCAATAACTATGGCTACACCTTC.

This chain uses TRBV28 with TRBJ2-1; D remains unclear. V was clipped by 3 bases and J by 9 bases, with 9 bases between them. The length of the CDR3 is 12 residues. Germline V gene sequence: CDR1 MDHEN, CDR2 SYDVKM. CDR3 in DNA: TGTGCCAGCAGTTTTGGGTATTTTGAGCAGTTCTTC. It codes for CASSFGYFEQFF.

A remark on this clonotype: This sequence may be a read error, since a much larger clone differs from it by one base. Since no conserved phenylalanine or tryptophan closes the CDR3, a read error is the likely cause. This chain uses TRBV28 with TRBJ1-6, with TRBD1 matching 7 bases. The CDR3 covers 15 residues. CDR1 is MDHEN, CDR2 SYDVKM, per germline. After removal of 5 bases from V and 8 bases from J, the junction contained 9 bases not matched to a gene. CDR3 nucleotides: TGTGCCAGCAGTACAGGGGCCAGGGAGGATTCACCCCTCCACCTT. It encodes CASSTGAREDSPLHL.

CDR3 sequence reads: CAISMFVTGEETQYF. CDR3 in DNA: TGTGCCATCAGCATGTTCGTGACAGGGGAGGAGACCCAGTACTTC. The chain links TRBV10-3 to TRBJ2-5, with 8 bases matching TRBD1. This CDR3 is built from 15 residues. Germline CDR1 ENHRY, CDR2 SYGVKD. The junction had 11 bases not matched to a gene; V was cut back by 6 bases and J by 5 bases.

This clonotype was found many times. The gene calls are TRBV7-8 and TRBJ1-1; 7 nucleotides align to TRBD1. The germline gives CDR1 SGHVS, CDR2 FQNEAQ. The CDR3 consists of 15 residues. With V trimmed by 1 base and J by 3 bases, 5 bases remained unmatched. CDR3 DNA sequence: TGTGCCAGCAGCTTAGGGACAGGCTCATACACTGAAGCTTTCTTT. It specifies CASSLGTGSYTEAFF.

There are many counts of this clonotype. The J gene is TRBJ1-1, the V gene TRBV6-1; D may be TRBD1 (6 bases). The V end was cut by 6 bases, the J end by 1 base, with 12 bases between. The CDR3 totals 14 residues. Germline V gene lookup returns CDR1 MNHNS and CDR2 SASEGT. CDR3 residues: CASRVGAANTEAFF. The CDR3 coding sequence is TGTGCCAGCAGAGTGGGGGCAGCGAACACTGAAGCTTTCTTT.